The 32 T cell receptor beta chains in this list originate from one sample, sequenced in a study of Ad26.COV2.S vaccination and SARS-CoV-2 variants. As to treatment: 15 to 20 received Ad26.COV2.S at low or high dose, single or two shots; roughly 5 received placebo; per-sample allocation not given. The investigators took samples on day 63 after the first vaccine or placebo injection. Produced via immunoSEQ multiplex PCR; TCRdb's table is partial and in-frame only. The sample shows approximately 300,000 clones, approximately 86% of them seen only once. Material: peripheral blood, obtained in a trial of Ad26.COV2.S vaccine versus placebo. These TCRs come from a person aged 18-60 years who received the Ad26.COV2.S COVID-19 vaccine or a placebo.

For the CDR3, the DNA is TGTGCCAGCCGGGGAGGGGAAAACAACTATGGCTACACCTTC. Translating gives CASRGGENNYGYTF. This chain connects TRBV7-9 to TRBJ1-2, with D possibly matching TRBD1 (5 bases). CDR1 is SEHNR and CDR2 is FQNEAQ in the germline V gene (reference sequence). The CDR3 is 14 residues long. The V end was cut by 8 bases, the J end by 2 bases, with 15 bases between. The entire variable domain, with the rest obtained from reference TRBV7-9 and TRBJ1-2, is as follows: DTGVSQNPRHKITKRGQNVTFRCDPISEHNRLYWYRQTLGQGPEFLTYFQNEAQLEKSRLLSDRFSAERPKGSFSTLEIQRTEQGDSAMYLCASRGGENNYGYTFGSGTRLTVV.

The V call is TRBV6-5, the J call TRBJ1-4, with 10 bases identical to TRBD1. After removal of 6 bases from V and 6 bases from J, the junction contained 4 bases not matched to a gene. CDR3 length: 14 residues. Germline V gene sequence: CDR1 MNHEY, CDR2 SVGAGI. The CDR3 DNA sequence: TGTGCCAGCAGCGACAGGGGGCCGGATGAAAAACTGTTTTTT. Translated, it gives CASSDRGPDEKLFF.

The chain has TRBV2 and TRBJ1-4; 8 bases agree with TRBD1. Trimming at V came to 4 bases and at J to 13 bases, leaving 11 bases not matched to a gene. Germline CDR1 and CDR2: SNHLY and FYNNEI. The CDR3 spans 14 residues. CDR3 in DNA: TGTGCCAGCAGTGTGGGGGGACAGGAGGAGAGACTGTTTTTT. This translates into CASSVGGQEERLFF.

This chain uses TRBV30 with TRBJ1-1; no clear D gene. The V end lost 0 bases, the J end lost 0 bases, and 5 bases lay between the germline ends. The CDR3 totals 13 residues. Germline-derived CDR1 and CDR2 are GTSNPN and SVGIG (reference sequence). CDR3 protein: CAWSVLVNTEAFF. The CDR3 DNA reads TGTGCCTGGAGTGTATTGGTGAACACTGAAGCTTTCTTT.

This chain links TRBV11-2 with TRBJ2-1, with 12 bases lining up with TRBD1. Unmatched junction bases numbered 11, after V lost 3 bases and J lost 8 bases. CDR1 and CDR2 from the germline V gene are SGHAT and FQNNGV. The CDR3 is 17 residues long. CDR3 sequence (DNA): TGTGCCAGCAGCTTCAAACGGGGACAGGGGGCCTTGTATGAGCAGTTCTTC. It translates to CASSFKRGQGALYEQFF.

This sequence joins TRBV5-1 and TRBJ2-6, with D hard to call. Germline V gene sequence: CDR1 SGHRS, CDR2 YFSETQ. The CDR3 is 14 residues long. V was clipped by 7 bases and J by 0 bases, with 8 bases between them. This CDR3 reads CASQRISGANVLTF. The CDR3 nucleotides are TGCGCCAGCCAAAGGATCTCTGGGGCCAACGTCCTGACTTTC.

This chain joins TRBV29-1 and TRBJ1-1; a weak D match, TRBD1 (6 bases). The CDR3 length is 13 residues. Trimming took 5 bases from V and 0 from J, leaving 10 bases between them. Germline lookup yields CDR1 SQVTM and CDR2 ANQGSEA. This CDR3 reads CSVHGGLNTEAFF. The DNA for the CDR3 is TGCAGCGTTCATGGGGGGCTGAACACTGAAGCTTTCTTT.

This chain connects TRBV10-1 to TRBJ2-3; no reliable D call. V was clipped by 5 bases and J by 0 bases, with 3 bases between them. The CDR3 runs 12 residues. CDR1 is WNHNN and CDR2 is SYGVQD in the germline V gene (reference sequence). The CDR3 DNA follows: TGCGCCAGCAGTCCTAGCACAGATACGCAGTATTTT. Protein sequence: CASSPSTDTQYF.

V and J are TRBV7-9 and TRBJ1-3; no clear D gene. Germline V lookup: CDR1 SEHNR, CDR2 FQNEAQ (reference sequence). The CDR3 has 15 amino acids. V lost 1 base and J lost 0, with 7 bases in between. The CDR3 DNA reads as TGTGCCAGCAGCTTAGGTGGGAGCTCTGGAAACACCATATATTTT. Translating gives CASSLGGSSGNTIYF.

This clone was counted once. The gene calls are TRBV7-8 and TRBJ1-5; a weak D match, TRBD1 (6 bases). This CDR3 has 19 amino acids. The V end lost 5 bases, the J end lost 0 bases, and 23 bases lay between the germline ends. The germline V gene has CDR1 SGHVS and CDR2 FQNEAQ. CDR3: CASSVRGAQSIYSNQPQHF. The DNA for the CDR3 is TGTGCCAGCAGCGTTAGGGGGGCCCAATCGATTTATAGCAATCAGCCCCAGCATTTT.

The gene calls are TRBV10-3 and TRBJ2-7; no firm D call. The CDR3 consists of 12 residues. Trimming took off 11 bases at V and 1 base at J, with 12 bases between the two ends. Germline CDR1 is ENHRY and CDR2 is SYGVKD. CDR3 nucleotide sequence: TGTGCCCGCCGAAGGCCATCCTACGAGCAGTACTTC. It encodes CARRRPSYEQYF.

This clone has a handful of counts. The conserved phenylalanine or tryptophan normally closing the CDR3 is absent here, so this likely arose from a read error. The DNA is left out, because the CDR3 cannot be placed on it with certainty; the CDR3 is given as TCRdb lists it. Here the CDR3 reads CASSERGVSSHL. This sequence joins TRBV6-1 and TRBJ1-2. The CDR3 length equals 12 residues, ends included. Looked up from germline, CDR1 is MNHNS and CDR2 is SASEGT.

This clone was found once. This chain uses TRBV9 with TRBJ1-2; 8 bases agree with TRBD1. The germline V gene has CDR1 SGDLS and CDR2 YYNGEE. The V gene end was trimmed by 4 bases and the J gene end by 7 bases; junction bases not matched to a gene: 12. There are 15 residues in the CDR3. CDR3 in amino acids: CASSQGQEGWRGYTF. The DNA for the CDR3 is TGTGCCAGCAGCCAGGGACAGGAAGGGTGGCGTGGCTACACCTTC.

J is TRBJ2-7 and V is TRBV3-1 (or the pseudogene TRBV3-2); 13 bases line up with TRBD2. CDR1 LGHDT and CDR2 YNNKEL come from the germline V gene (reference sequence). The trim removed 2 bases at V and 2 bases at J, leaving 9 bases unmatched. The CDR3 contains 18 residues. CDR3 residues: CASSQRGGTSGGAYEQYF. CDR3 nucleotide sequence: TGTGCCAGCAGCCAAAGGGGTGGTACTAGCGGGGGGGCCTACGAGCAGTACTTC.

The chain carries TRBV24-1 and TRBJ1-4, with D possibly being TRBD1 (6 bases). This CDR3 region has 15 residues. Trimming shortened V by 3 bases and J by 8 bases, and 15 bases separated the two germline ends. The germline V gene encodes CDR1 KGHDR and CDR2 SFDVKD. Written as DNA, the CDR3 is TGTGCCACCAGTGATGGACAGACCGCGTCAGAAAAACTGTTTTTT. Translation: CATSDGQTASEKLFF.

The chain is built from TRBV7-6 and TRBJ2-2; no firm D call. There are 13 residues in the CDR3. Trimming stripped 1 base from V and 7 bases from J, with 7 bases between. From germline, CDR1 is SGHVS and CDR2 FNYEAQ. The CDR3 protein is CASSLVVGGELFF. The CDR3 coding sequence is TGTGCCAGCAGCTTAGTCGTTGGCGGGGAGCTGTTTTTT.

In DNA form, the CDR3 reads TGTGCCAGCGGGCCTAGCCTCAGCTCCTACAATGAGCAGTTCTTC. Its protein is CASGPSLSSYNEQFF. The chain is built from TRBV27 and TRBJ2-1; D may be TRBD2 (5 bases). This CDR3 is built from 15 residues. CDR1 and CDR2 (germline): MNHEY, SMNVEV (reference sequence). V lost 8 bases and J lost 0, with 14 bases in between.

J is TRBJ1-2 and V is TRBV19; D is uncertain. The V end was cut by 7 bases, the J end by 2 bases, with 14 bases between. The CDR3 runs to 14 residues. Germline V CDR1 and CDR2: LNHDA, SQIVND (reference sequence). CDR3 coding DNA: TGTGCCAGTACTCGGCTTTTGGACAACTATGGCTACACCTTC. It codes for CASTRLLDNYGYTF.

This clone has a single count. This sequence joins TRBV3-1 (or the pseudogene TRBV3-2) and TRBJ2-2; TRBD1 agrees at 7 bases. The V and J ends lost 7 bases and 5 bases, in that order; junction bases with no gene match: 10. This CDR3 has 15 amino acids. Germline values: CDR1 LGHDT, CDR2 YNNKEL (reference sequence). DNA for the CDR3: TGTGCCAGCACCTCAGGGGGAGTTAGTACCGGGGAGCTGTTTTTT. Translating it yields CASTSGGVSTGELFF.

The genes are TRBV7-9 and TRBJ2-5, with 9 bases fitting TRBD2. With 5 bases clipped from V and 0 bases from J, the junction kept 10 bases outside the gene matches. CDR1 and CDR2 (germline): SEHNR, FQNEAQ (reference sequence). The CDR3 contains 17 residues. CDR3: CASSPSIAGAYQETQYF. CDR3 bases: TGTGCCAGCAGCCCAAGCATAGCGGGGGCCTACCAAGAGACCCAGTACTTC.

The rearrangement links TRBV5-1 to TRBJ2-3; TRBD2 matches 9 bases. Germline lookup yields CDR1 SGHRS and CDR2 YFSETQ. Trimming cost V 4 bases and J 1 base; bases outside gene matches: 7. This CDR3 is 16 amino acids long. CDR3 in amino acids: CASSPGTSPRTDTQYF. CDR3 sequence (DNA): TGCGCCAGCAGCCCTGGGACTAGCCCCCGCACAGATACGCAGTATTTT.

This clone came up once. The chain employs TRBV30 and TRBJ1-4; tentatively, D is TRBD1 (6 bases). The CDR3 runs to 13 residues. Germline CDR1 is GTSNPN and CDR2 is SVGIG (reference sequence). Trimming removed 3 bases at V and 8 bases at J, with 13 bases between. CDR3 sequence (DNA): TGTGCCTGGAGAGCAGGGGTTTTGGAAAAACTGTTTTTT. The encoded protein is CAWRAGVLEKLFF. Complete variable domain (other parts from reference TRBV30 and TRBJ1-4): SQTIHQWPATLVQPVGSPLSLECTVEGTSNPNLYWYRQAAGRGLQLLFYSVGIGQISSEVPQNLSASRPQDRQFILSSKKLLLSDSGFYLCAWRAGVLEKLFFGSGTQLSVL.

This clone was counted only a few times. CDR3 loop: CASRTGVTEAFF. CDR3 nucleotide sequence: TGTGCCAGCAGAACAGGGGTCACTGAAGCTTTCTTT. This rearrangement joins TRBV27 to TRBJ1-1; 7 bases fit TRBD1. The trim removed 6 bases at V and 4 bases at J, leaving 2 bases unmatched. The CDR3 is 12 amino acids. Germline V lookup: CDR1 MNHEY, CDR2 SMNVEV (reference sequence).

V is TRBV3-1 (or the pseudogene TRBV3-2) and J is TRBJ1-3; the match to TRBD1 covers 10 bases. The CDR3 is made up of 13 amino acids. CDR1 is LGHDT and CDR2 is YNNKEL in the germline V gene (reference sequence). J gave up 4 bases and V 8 bases, and 2 bases lay outside the gene matches. The CDR3 DNA reads TGTGCCAGCGGGACAGGGGACGGAAACACCATATATTTT. Amino acid sequence: CASGTGDGNTIYF.

This chain connects TRBV15 to TRBJ2-2, with 8 bases lining up with TRBD1. V lost 1 base, J lost 3 bases, and 1 base stayed unmatched. Germline loops: CDR1 LNHNV, CDR2 YYDKDF (reference sequence). This CDR3 contains 15 residues. CDR3 residues: CATSRGTGHTGELFF. Written as DNA, the CDR3 is TGTGCCACCAGCAGAGGGACAGGGCACACCGGGGAGCTGTTTTTT.

The DNA of the CDR3 is TGTGCCAGCAGCTTAGGCTTCTATGGCTACACCTTC. Translating it yields CASSLGFYGYTF. J is TRBJ1-2 and V is TRBV11-1; D gene ambiguous. This CDR3 has 12 residues. V lost 1 base to trimming and J lost 4 bases, with 4 bases between them. The germline V gene has CDR1 SGHAT and CDR2 FQDESV (reference sequence).

The chain uses TRBV5-1 and TRBJ1-1; 8 bases align to TRBD1. V was clipped by 4 bases and J by 5 bases; unmatched bases: 7. Germline V gene data show CDR1 as SGHRS and CDR2 as YFSETQ. CDR3 length: 14 amino acids. CDR3 residues: CASSKGQGWTEAFF. The CDR3 bases are TGCGCCAGCAGCAAAGGACAGGGTTGGACTGAAGCTTTCTTT.

Concerning this clone itself: Other DNA sequences in the sample encode the same CDR3. The chain employs TRBV9 and TRBJ2-1, with 9 bases fitting TRBD1. Per the germline V gene, CDR1 is SGDLS and CDR2 is YYNGEE. Trimming cost V 3 bases and J 4 bases; bases outside gene matches: 5. The CDR3 loop spans 15 amino acids. CDR3 bases: TGTGCCAGCAGCGCCGGGACAGGGTCATACAATGAGCAGTTCTTC. Encoded protein: CASSAGTGSYNEQFF.

The chain has TRBV12-5 and TRBJ2-7; 8 positions match TRBD1. Germline values: CDR1 LGHNT, CDR2 FRNRAP. The CDR3 length is 17 residues. V shed 0 bases, J shed 0 bases, and the junction held 7 bases outside the gene matches. CDR3 in amino acids: CASGLVLRTGTSYEQYF. CDR3 in DNA: TGTGCTAGTGGTTTGGTACTCCGGACAGGGACCTCCTACGAGCAGTACTTC.

Note on this clone: An end of the junction does not agree with germline; a read error may underlie this. V is TRBV2 and J is TRBJ2-3; the match to TRBD2 covers 12 bases. Germline CDR1 reads SNHLY; CDR2 reads FYNNEI. This CDR3 contains 17 residues. CDR3 sequence reads: CTSSKRLAGDLTDTQYF. CDR3 DNA sequence: TGTACCAGCAGTAAACGACTAGCGGGGGACCTCACAGATACGCAGTATTTT.

J is TRBJ2-3 and V is TRBV5-1; D possibly matches TRBD1 or TRBD2 (5 bases each). Trimming took off 5 bases at V and 2 bases at J, with 12 bases between the two ends. The CDR3 extends over 14 amino acids. CDR1 is SGHRS, CDR2 YFSETQ, per germline. The chain's CDR3 is CASRGVTATDTQYF. In nucleotides, the CDR3 is TGCGCCAGCAGGGGGGTTACAGCCACAGATACGCAGTATTTT.

The chain has TRBV11-2 and TRBJ2-3; 7 nucleotides match TRBD1. The CDR3 contains 12 residues. Germline V gene data show CDR1 as SGHAT and CDR2 as FQNNGV. V lost 5 bases and J lost 8; bases outside the gene matches: 4. The CDR3 loop reads CASSATGTTQYF. The DNA for the CDR3 is TGTGCCAGCAGCGCGACAGGGACTACGCAGTATTTT.